This T cell receptor (beta chain) is from a study of shared clonotypes between healthy human individuals (TCRdb year 2020). Looking at the study overall: The cohort comprised a couple of women and a few men aged 18 to 49 years. To estimate repertoire size and how much clonotype sharing occurs between individuals, the study deeply sequenced the blood TCR repertoires of about five healthy adults. To increase sequencing depth and limit assay-specific biases, TCR repertoire library preparation and sequencing were carried out by different laboratories using diverse techniques. Each donor's leukapheresis produced roughly between about 0.9 and 9.5 billion PBMCs. For each donor, CD4 naive and CD4 memory were each given three plates, CD8 naive was given two plates, and CD8 memory was given one plate.

CD8 naive samples were obtained by positive selection for CCR7 among CD45RO-negative cells, yielding a CD45RA+CCR7+ population from which TemRA cells were excluded. The donors were healthy, HIV-negative adults with no recently reported acute infections or vaccinations. All donors were Caucasian adults living in Nashville, Tennessee, USA. Blood was obtained by leukapheresis, after which PBMCs were separated by Ficoll-Histopaque density gradient centrifugation and cryopreserved in liquid nitrogen vapor phase. Analytical flow cytometry was used to check the purity and quantity of every magnetically sorted T cell population. Each sorted fraction had its genomic DNA isolated and then quantified by UV absorbance on a Nanodrop 2000c. The CDR3 runs 15 amino acids, cysteine and phenylalanine included. The CDR3 DNA has 45 bases and is translated from base 1. The junction shows trimming of 8 bases on V and 2 bases on J, and the gene matches do not reach 7 bases of it. CDR1 and CDR2, per the germline V gene, are ENHRY and SYGVKD.

Using the deep immunoSEQ assay, TCR CDR3 regions were amplified from genomic DNA by multiplex PCR. Extracted genomic DNA from each cell subset was distributed evenly across all wells of several immunoSEQ 96-well plates, and each plate was treated as a replicate. For sorted subsets, each replicate PCR was loaded with roughly 200 ng genomic DNA, equivalent to 30,000 or so T cell genomes. Purified libraries were measured with a Qubit 3.0 fluorometer, size-checked on a Bioanalyzer 2100, and measured again with the KAPA Library Quantification kit. Every immunoSEQ 96-well plate was sequenced on a dedicated single-read 150-cycle Illumina NextSeq 550 flow cell. The authors processed their data as follows. Because the immunoSEQ output held only junctional sequences and lacked quality scores, the filtering could not match the filtering applied to full-length reads. To assign V/J genes and CDR3, sequences were annotated against IMGT germline references using PyIR, a Python wrapper for IgBLAST v1.9. Reads with weak V/J assignments (E-value above 1e-6), missing CDR3, stop codons, out-of-frame junctions, or ambiguous translated residues were removed. V3J clonotypes were defined as sequences sharing the same inferred V gene, J gene, and CDR3 amino acid sequence. Percentage overlap between repertoires was calculated by dividing the number of shared unique clonotypes by the size of the smaller repertoire. Three approaches were used to assess repertoire richness: RTK rarefaction, the Chao1 estimator, and Recon v2.1 estimates of unobserved clonotypes. For all TCRbeta clonotypes obtained by the gDNA method from a few donors, generation probabilities were computed with OLGA. Sourced from immuneACCESS, this table was stored by TCRdb with only in-frame sequences that have V and J called. A share of the clones is absent; for the studies checked, an unresolved V gene accounts for under half, and the remainder has no known explanation. V and J calls and clone size are given by that table; D and trimming were obtained from the DNA. In all, the sample holds 2 million or so clones, and 85% to 95% of those were seen once. About 1.1% of the sample belongs to the ten largest clones.

Overall study outcomes, separate from this receptor: Pairwise subsampling indicated that sequencing depth was expected to affect the degree of clonotype sharing among donors. Sampling was restricted to blood, and TCR repertoires in tissues likely differ from the TCR repertoires found in blood. When a handful of donors were compared, the shared fraction of clonotypes was around 4.6% for naive CD4, around 3.5% for naive CD8, more than 2% for memory CD4, and 0.35% to 0.4% for memory CD8. Naive subsets generally had larger estimated clonotype richness than memory subsets. Incomplete sequencing was indicated by rarefaction of sorted-subset datasets, despite the large sequencing depth. Compared with non-shared clonotypes, clonotypes shared by all four sorted-subset donors had higher generation probabilities. The genetic and exposure-history diversity represented was limited by the small number of donors.

A note on this clone: The clone's antigen remains unknown. No base quality values were provided; no much bigger clone lies one nucleotide off.

The TCR sequence derives from a man younger than 30 in good health. The chain is encoded by TRBV10-3 joined to TRBJ2-5; TRBD2 matches 11 bases in the middle. The specimen was naive CD8+ T cells sorted from blood. The cell subset or site label on this specimen signifies: CD45RA+CCR7+. The nucleotide sequence is given as TGTGCCATCGGGGGAGGGACTAGCGGACAAGAGACCCAGTACTTC. Its product reads: CAIGGGTSGQETQYF.